This TCR beta chain emerged from a study of T cell responses to AZD1222 COVID-19 vaccine. For this clone: Antigen: not known.

Some clones are missing from TCRdb's copy, which holds only in-frame ones; the method was immunoSEQ multiplex PCR. The sample comprises 110,000 to 150,000 clones, approximately 94% of which are singletons, and about 9.1% rests with the top ten. Whole-study findings and limits: Spike-spanning, vaccine-associated CD4 TCRs were dominant at 160-218 and 743-854. AZD1222 recipients seropositive at baseline numbered only 5 or 6. Nearly half of spike-specific TCRs reportedly go after variant regions that carry no mutations. White British ancestry dominated among donors, who included more females, and clonal diversity was possibly underestimated.

Per germline, CDR1 SEHNR and CDR2 FQNEAQ (reference sequence). The V end lost 4 bases, the J end lost 10 bases, and 10 bases lay between the germline ends. The CDR3 runs 11 residues. The clonotype comes from an adult in good health. The starting material was peripheral blood, obtained on day 0 of AZD1222 vaccination. V usage is TRBV7-9 and J usage is TRBJ1-1; D is ambiguous. The CDR3 DNA reads as TGTGCCAGCAGCTCTGGTATCCGAGCTTTCTTT. This codes for CASSSGIRAFF.